This TCR beta chain was documented in a study of cytomegalovirus exposure and HLA in healthy donors. Across the whole study: About 200 million T cells yielded about 120 million unique TCR beta sequences, as an earlier analysis found.

In this sample, this clone turned up a few times. Antigen specificity is unknown. 13 Jbeta primers and 60 Vbeta primers were used for the PCR. Libraries were prepared by immunoSEQ multiplex PCR; TCRdb keeps only in-frame clonotypes and omits some of them. The sample has around 65,000 clones, approximately 64% seen once. Study conclusions and caveats: A later analysis reported that several of the most significant clusters appeared to be linked to common viral pathogens, among them Epstein-Barr virus. A highly shared variant cluster was judged a likely technical artifact.

The CDR3 extends over 14 amino acids. V gave up 5 bases and J gave up 2 bases, with 13 bases separating them. Germline-derived CDR1 and CDR2 are GTSNPN and SVGIG (reference sequence). This chain links TRBV30 with TRBJ1-5; D unclear. The TCR comes from a man aged 40-55 years in good health and CMV-seropositive. Material for sequencing was PBMCs. Written as DNA, the CDR3 is TGTGCCTGGGGTTCAGCGGGCGGCAATCAGCCCCAGCATTTT. It translates to CAWGSAGGNQPQHF.